These T cell receptor beta chains were read from a single sample in a study of T cell repertoires in cytomegalovirus infection. TCRdb recomputed calls from the reads with MiXCR, one row per CDR3 protein. The sample records 500,000 or so distinct CDR3 sequences, approximately 17% being singletons. The sample taken for sequencing was CD8+ T cells from PBMCs. These receptors were taken from a human donor in good health (CMV status not recorded). Some clones in this sample may be carry-over from other donors' samples. The CDR3 runs from the conserved cysteine through the conserved F or W. The listing skips clone size in some rows; elsewhere it reads once, few, many or a size class.

TRBV7-2	TRBJ2-5	many	CASSSPERGQETQYF
TRBV28	TRBJ2-2	once	CASSPGQGGELFF
TRBV7-3	TRBJ2-1	few	CASSLTESTYNEQFF
TRBV6-1	TRBJ2-7	NA	CASSEVWGLYEQYF
TRBV28	TRBJ2-7	NA	CASSFGIGAGGPTYEQYF
TRBV15	TRBJ2-5	NA	CATRPRGQETQYF
TRBV2	TRBJ1-5	few	CASSEGQINQPQHF
TRBV27	TRBJ2-1	few	CATSGGAGEVYEQFF
TRBV11-1	TRBJ2-7	many	CASSLGRGIYEQYF
TRBV6-2/TRBV6-3	TRBJ2-3	few	CASSPPLAGGGDTQYF
TRBV2	TRBJ2-3	few	CASSELAGDTDTQYF
TRBV12-3/TRBV12-4	TRBJ2-2	few	CASSLAVLGELFF
TRBV28	TRBJ2-1	few	CASSFVRERPSLNEQFF
TRBV12-3/TRBV12-4	TRBJ2-7	many	CASSAPNSGRANF
TRBV18	TRBJ2-1	NA	CASSPLAGDNNEQFF
TRBV7-8	TRBJ2-1	many	CASSLTAGGYNEQFF
TRBV3-1	TRBJ2-7	few	CASSPPGSSYEQYF
TRBV7-9	TRBJ2-3	many	CASSTLPGEGTDTQYF
TRBV4-1	TRBJ2-7	many	CASSQESRATYEQYF
TRBV9	TRBJ1-2	few	CASSGSLDRNYGYTF
TRBV12-5	TRBJ1-2	NA	CASGGQGLNYGYTF
TRBV11-2	TRBJ2-4	many	CASRPRGLGKNIQYF
TRBV7-3	TRBJ2-1	NA	CSSSLIGQGLSSYNEQFF
TRBV14	TRBJ1-1	NA	CASSQDPGGGWVYTEAFF
TRBV4-1	TRBJ1-5	few	CASSQDVSNQPQHF
TRBV27	TRBJ2-3	NA	CASSFIAGATDTQYF
TRBV11-2	TRBJ1-1	many	CASSFSFDTGGTNTEAFF
TRBV7-9	TRBJ1-2	many	CASSGEKGSANYGYTF
TRBV10-3	TRBJ1-2	NA	CAISDILREPATGSYGYTF
TRBV13	TRBJ2-7	NA	CASSPDSGGPYEQYF
TRBV19	TRBJ2-1	NA	CASRLAGADEQFF
TRBV4-1	TRBJ2-5	few	CASSPSSSGLPYYETQYF
TRBV27	TRBJ1-1	few	CASSRQGGNTEAFF
TRBV20-1	TRBJ2-3	NA	CSSTSGRAWGTDTQYF
TRBV28	TRBJ2-7	few	CASGEQYSYEQYF
TRBV20-1	TRBJ2-7	few	CSARDRQGARSSYEQYF
TRBV27	TRBJ1-1	NA	CARGCPDTEAFF
TRBV7-6	TRBJ1-1	many	CASSPLDGPNTEAFF
TRBV7-2	TRBJ2-4	many	CASSLTMGLAKNIQYF
TRBV3-1	TRBJ2-3	NA	CASSQDSMGADTQYF
TRBV14	TRBJ1-1	many	CASSQDWDLTTTREAFF
TRBV7-9	TRBJ1-6	many	CASRDKQESSYNSPLHF
TRBV12-5	TRBJ2-1	few	CASGLVGLDNEQFF
TRBV5-6	TRBJ2-7	many	CASSLQGSTYEQYF
TRBV6-5	TRBJ1-2	few	CASSSRDREDYGYTF
TRBV4-1	TRBJ1-1	many	CASSQVFRSNTEAFF
TRBV6-1	TRBJ1-1	many	CASSVTSGGERRAFF
TRBV7-2	TRBJ2-1	many	CASSLNGRSLGGQFF
TRBV7-8	TRBJ2-3	many	CASSFRTSDSTDTQYF
TRBV5-1	TRBJ2-1	NA	CASRSAGGGLAGVSYNEQFF
TRBV19	TRBJ2-2	many	CASSIVDRGGNTGELFF
TRBV6-5	TRBJ2-1	NA	CASSYSSQSSYNEQFF
TRBV19	TRBJ2-1	few	CASNYGTPPHEQFF
TRBV2	TRBJ2-7	many	CASSEGQFYEQYF
TRBV27	TRBJ1-1	NA	CASSPPQGALDTEAFF
TRBV10-3	TRBJ2-1	NA	CAICDQQGAEQFF
TRBV7-6	TRBJ2-6	many	CASSETGRLSGANVLTF
TRBV6-2/TRBV6-3	TRBJ2-3	NA	CATTPTSPYTDTQYF
TRBV27	TRBJ2-1	few	CASSSYRGYNEQFF